This TCR beta chain was sequenced for a study of blood T cell repertoires in COVID-19. Study-wide context: T cells, B-cell-depleted T cells, or PBMCs provided the cDNA or gDNA that served as material.

V was pared by 8 bases and J by 1 base, with 17 bases between. From germline, CDR1 is SGHDN and CDR2 FVKESK. This CDR3 spans 16 amino acids. A single count supports this clone. Only in-frame clones appear in the TCRdb table, and some are missing; sequencing was by immunoSEQ multiplex PCR. The data show under 300,000 clones, roughly nine tenths seen once. The receptor's source is a woman aged 25-40 years with COVID-19, enrolled during active disease. Sequencing used peripheral blood. V usage is TRBV14 and J usage is TRBJ1-4; perhaps TRBD1 as D (5 bases). In DNA form, the CDR3 reads TGTGCCAGCCGATTGGACAAGTCTGTAACTAATGAAAAACTGTTTTTT. It codes for CASRLDKSVTNEKLFF.